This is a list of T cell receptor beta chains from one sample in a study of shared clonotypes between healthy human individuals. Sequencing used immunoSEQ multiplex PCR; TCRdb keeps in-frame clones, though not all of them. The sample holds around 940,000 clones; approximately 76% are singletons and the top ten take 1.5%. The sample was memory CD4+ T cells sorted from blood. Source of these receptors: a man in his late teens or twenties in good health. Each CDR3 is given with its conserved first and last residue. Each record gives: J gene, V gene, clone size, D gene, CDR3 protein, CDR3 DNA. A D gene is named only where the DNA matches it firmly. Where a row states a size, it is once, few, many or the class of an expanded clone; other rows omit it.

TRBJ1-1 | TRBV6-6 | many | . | CASMRAFF | TGTGCCAGCATGCGTGCTTTCTTT
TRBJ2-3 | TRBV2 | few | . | CASSGRATDTQYF | TGTGCCAGCAGTGGTCGAGCCACAGATACGCAGTATTTT
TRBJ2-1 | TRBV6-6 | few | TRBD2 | CASSYGRAGGPNEQFF | TGTGCCAGCAGTTATGGGCGGGCGGGAGGGCCCAATGAGCAGTTCTTC
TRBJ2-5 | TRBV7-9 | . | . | CASSFGFEETQYF | TGTGCCAGCAGCTTCGGGTTCGAAGAGACCCAGTACTTC
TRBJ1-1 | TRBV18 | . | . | CASSPLGLATHPEAFF | TGTGCCAGCTCACCACTGGGGTTGGCGACTCACCCTGAAGCTTTCTTT
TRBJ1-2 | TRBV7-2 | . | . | CASSLVGLSNYGYTF | TGTGCCAGCAGCTTAGTTGGACTCTCTAACTATGGCTACACCTTC
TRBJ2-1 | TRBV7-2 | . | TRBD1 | CASSLPGQYNEQFF | TGTGCCAGCAGCTTACCGGGACAGTACAATGAGCAGTTCTTC
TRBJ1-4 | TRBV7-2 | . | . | CASSLVGQTNEKLFF | TGTGCCAGCAGCTTAGTTGGCCAGACTAATGAAAAACTGTTTTTT
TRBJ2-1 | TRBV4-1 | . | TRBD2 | CASSQRLAGADNEQFF | TGCGCCAGCAGCCAACGACTAGCGGGAGCAGACAATGAGCAGTTCTTC
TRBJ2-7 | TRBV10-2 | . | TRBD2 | CAIREGLAETYEQYF | TGCGCCATCCGAGAAGGACTAGCGGAAACCTACGAGCAGTACTTC
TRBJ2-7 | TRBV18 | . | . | CASSPATGSYEQYF | TGTGCCAGCTCACCTGCGACGGGATCCTACGAGCAGTACTTC
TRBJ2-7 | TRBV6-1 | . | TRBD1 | CASRAGTGTYEQYF | TGTGCCAGTCGGGCCGGGACAGGGACTTACGAGCAGTACTTC
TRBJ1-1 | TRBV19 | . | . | CASSMMDRKNTEAFF | TGTGCCAGTAGTATGATGGACAGAAAGAACACTGAAGCTTTCTTT
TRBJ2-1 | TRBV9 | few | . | CASSPLEGLEYNEQFF | TGTGCCAGCAGCCCTCTCGAGGGGTTGGAATACAATGAGCAGTTCTTC
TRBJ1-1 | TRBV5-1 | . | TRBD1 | CASSWTQGVTEAFF | TGCGCCAGCAGCTGGACTCAGGGGGTCACTGAAGCTTTCTTT
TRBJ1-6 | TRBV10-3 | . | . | CAISESARDTLHF | TGTGCCATCAGTGAGTCGGCGCGGGATACCCTCCACTTT
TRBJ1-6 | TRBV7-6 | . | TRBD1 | CASSTGGRNSPLHF | TGTGCCAGCAGTACAGGGGGGAGGAATTCACCCCTCCACTTT
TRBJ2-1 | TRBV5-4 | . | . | CASRNKGGPGEQFF | TGTGCCAGCAGAAATAAGGGGGGGCCCGGTGAGCAGTTCTTC
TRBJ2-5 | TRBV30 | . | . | CAWSVPSVETQYF | TGTGCCTGGAGTGTACCTAGTGTCGAGACCCAGTACTTC
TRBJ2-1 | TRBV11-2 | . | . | CASSLGLREQFF | TGTGCCAGCAGCTTAGGGCTACGTGAGCAGTTCTTC
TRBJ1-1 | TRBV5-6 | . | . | CASSLGGRRGDEAFF | TGTGCCAGCAGCTTGGGAGGACGACGGGGAGATGAAGCTTTCTTT
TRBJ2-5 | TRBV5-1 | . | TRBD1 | CASRLDRAQETQYF | TGCGCCAGCAGATTGGACAGGGCGCAAGAGACCCAGTACTTC
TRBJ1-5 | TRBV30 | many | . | CAWSGTGNQPQHF | TGTGCCTGGAGTGGAACAGGGAATCAGCCCCAGCATTTT
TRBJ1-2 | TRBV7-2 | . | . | CASSAGQPGYGYTF | TGTGCCAGCAGCGCAGGACAGCCTGGATATGGCTACACCTTC
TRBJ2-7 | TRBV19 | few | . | CASSRTVSSYEQYF | TGTGCCAGTAGTAGGACGGTCAGCTCCTACGAGCAGTACTTC
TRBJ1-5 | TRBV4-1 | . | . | CASSQGASNQPQHF | TGCGCCAGCAGCCAAGGAGCGTCCAATCAGCCCCAGCATTTT
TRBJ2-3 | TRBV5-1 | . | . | CASSLANEDTQYF | TGCGCCAGCAGCTTGGCGAACGAAGATACGCAGTATTTT
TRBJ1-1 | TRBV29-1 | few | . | CSVSTASNTEAFF | TGCAGCGTTTCGACAGCCTCGAACACTGAAGCTTTCTTT
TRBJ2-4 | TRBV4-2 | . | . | CASSLRLEDSKNIQYF | TGTGCCAGCAGCCTAAGGCTGGAAGATAGCAAAAACATTCAGTACTTC
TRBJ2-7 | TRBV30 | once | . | CAWSVSVDEQYF | TGTGCCTGGAGTGTTTCGGTTGACGAGCAGTACTTC
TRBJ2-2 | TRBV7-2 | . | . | CASSRVGGSTGELFF | TGTGCCAGCAGTCGTGTTGGGGGGAGCACCGGGGAGCTGTTTTTT
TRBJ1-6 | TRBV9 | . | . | CASSARDGYNSPLHF | TGTGCCAGCAGCGCCCGGGACGGCTATAATTCACCCCTCCACTTT
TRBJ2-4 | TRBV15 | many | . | CATSRDGWDTTKNIQYF | TGTGCCACCAGCAGAGATGGTTGGGACACCACCAAAAACATTCAGTACTTC
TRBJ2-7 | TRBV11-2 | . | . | CASSLEGAGVTSYEQYF | TGTGCCAGCAGCTTAGAGGGGGCGGGAGTTACCTCCTACGAGCAGTACTTC
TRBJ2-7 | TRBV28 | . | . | CASSFWQSSYEQYF | TGTGCCAGCAGTTTCTGGCAGAGCTCCTACGAGCAGTACTTC
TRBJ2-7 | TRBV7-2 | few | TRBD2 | CASSFTGLADEQYF | TGTGCCAGCAGCTTTACGGGACTAGCGGACGAGCAGTACTTC
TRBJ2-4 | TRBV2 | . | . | CASSAETGWGGFGKNIQYF | TGTGCCAGCAGTGCGGAGACAGGGTGGGGGGGTTTTGGCAAAAACATTCAGTACTTC
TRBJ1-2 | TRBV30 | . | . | CAWSPLTGYYGYTF | TGTGCCTGGAGCCCCCTTACAGGGTATTATGGCTACACCTTC
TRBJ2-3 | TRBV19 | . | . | CASSIEGRGSDTQYF | TGTGCCAGTAGTATCGAGGGACGTGGGTCAGATACGCAGTATTTT
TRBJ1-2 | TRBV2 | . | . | CASKMGTPYGYTF | TGTGCCAGCAAGATGGGGACACCCTATGGCTACACCTTC
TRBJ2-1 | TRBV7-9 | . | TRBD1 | CASSLLGQSYNEQFF | TGTGCCAGCAGCTTATTGGGACAGAGCTACAATGAGCAGTTCTTC
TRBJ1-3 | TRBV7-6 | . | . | CASSSDGSLGNTIYF | TGTGCCAGCAGCTCGGACGGCTCTCTCGGAAACACCATATATTTT
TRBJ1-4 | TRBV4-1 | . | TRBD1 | CASSQDRGRGQGRSEKLFF | TGCGCCAGCAGCCAAGATCGGGGGAGGGGACAGGGCCGGAGTGAAAAACTGTTTTTT
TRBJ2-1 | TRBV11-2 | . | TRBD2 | CASSSAGGSSYNEQFF | TGTGCCAGCAGCTCCGCGGGGGGTTCCTCCTACAATGAGCAGTTCTTC
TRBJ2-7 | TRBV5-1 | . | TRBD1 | CASSLSDRAYEQYF | TGCGCCAGCAGCTTGTCGGACAGGGCCTACGAGCAGTACTTC
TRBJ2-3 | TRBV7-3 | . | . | CASSFGGPSTDTQYF | TGTGCCAGCAGCTTTGGGGGGCCCAGCACAGATACGCAGTATTTT
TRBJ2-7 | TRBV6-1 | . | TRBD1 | CASSVTDRGVYEQYF | TGTGCCAGCAGTGTAACAGACAGGGGGGTTTACGAGCAGTACTTC
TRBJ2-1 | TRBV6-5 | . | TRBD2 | CASSFRDYNNEQFF | TGTGCCAGCAGTTTCCGGGACTATAACAATGAGCAGTTCTTC
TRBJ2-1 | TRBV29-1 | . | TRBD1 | CSVEDWPGQGFNEQFF | TGCAGCGTTGAAGATTGGCCGGGACAGGGATTCAATGAGCAGTTCTTC
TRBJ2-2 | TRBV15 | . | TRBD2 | CATSRVGSGPGELFF | TGTGCCACCAGCAGAGTTGGTAGCGGGCCCGGGGAGCTGTTTTTT
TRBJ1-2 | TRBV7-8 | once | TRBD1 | CASSPGQGVYGYTF | TGTGCCAGCAGCCCTGGACAGGGGGTCTATGGCTACACCTTC
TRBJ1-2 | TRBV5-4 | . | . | CASSLLTTSNYGYTF | TGTGCCAGCAGCTTGTTAACAACCTCTAACTATGGCTACACCTTC
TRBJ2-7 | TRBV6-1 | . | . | CASSKLREISYEQYF | TGTGCCAGCAGTAAGCTCAGGGAAATCTCCTACGAGCAGTACTTC
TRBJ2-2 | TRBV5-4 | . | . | CASSSAWGAPNTGELFF | TGTGCCAGCAGCTCTGCGTGGGGGGCCCCGAACACCGGGGAGCTGTTTTTT
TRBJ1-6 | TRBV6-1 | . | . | CASSDGARGYSPLHF | TGTGCCAGCAGTGACGGGGCCAGGGGATATTCACCCCTCCACTTT